Below, 27 T cell receptor beta chains from the same sample are listed, as sequenced in a study of blood T cell repertoires in COVID-19. Using immunoSEQ multiplex PCR, the repertoire was profiled, and TCRdb retains in-frame clones only, with some absent. In the table there are 240,000 or so clones, 80% to 90% of which are singletons. The sequenced sample consisted of PBMCs or T cells enriched from blood (not recorded which). These receptor sequences come from a man over 45 who had been exposed to COVID-19.

This rearrangement joins TRBV7-8 to TRBJ2-1, with 7 bases aligning to TRBD1. CDR1 SGHVS and CDR2 FQNEAQ come from the germline V gene. The CDR3 loop spans 14 amino acids. Trimming took 0 bases from V and 12 from J; bases not matched to a gene: 8. The chain's CDR3 is CASSLATGAQGQFF. The CDR3 DNA is TGTGCCAGCAGCTTAGCAACAGGGGCGCAGGGGCAGTTCTTC.

The rearrangement joins TRBV11-1 to TRBJ2-1, with TRBD2 matching over 8 bases. The germline CDR1 and CDR2 sequences are SGHAT and FQDESV (reference sequence). The CDR3 extends over 15 amino acids. Trimming removed 3 bases from V and 4 bases from J; junction bases left unmatched: 5. The CDR3 nucleotides read TGTGCCAGCAGCTTCAGCGGGAGAGGTTACAATGAGCAGTTCTTC. Its translation is CASSFSGRGYNEQFF.

The rearrangement joins TRBV3-1 (or the pseudogene TRBV3-2) to TRBJ2-1, with a tentative D call TRBD2 (6 bases). This CDR3 contains 16 residues. Between the trimmed V and J ends, which lost 3 bases and 7 bases, there was a span of 19 bases. Looked up from germline, CDR1 is LGHDT and CDR2 is YNNKEL (reference sequence). The CDR3 protein is CASSHWTNRLNNEQFF. The DNA of the CDR3 is TGTGCCAGCAGCCACTGGACTAATAGACTAAATAATGAGCAGTTCTTC.

The rearrangement joins TRBV9 to TRBJ2-5, with TRBD2 identical over 9 bases. The CDR3 is 15 residues long. J lost 5 bases, V lost 0 bases, and 5 bases had no gene match. CDR1 and CDR2 from the germline V gene are SGDLS and YYNGEE. The CDR3 here is CASSVGGGAEETQYF. The CDR3 DNA follows: TGTGCCAGCAGCGTAGGCGGGGGGGCCGAGGAGACCCAGTACTTC.

The rearrangement uses TRBV7-9 and TRBJ1-4; 8 bases match TRBD1. Germline CDR1 is SEHNR and CDR2 is FQNEAQ (reference sequence). The V gene end was trimmed by 4 bases and the J gene end by 5 bases; junction bases not matched to a gene: 3. The CDR3 contains 14 residues. The CDR3 nucleotides are TGTGCCAGCAGCTCCTGGGACAGGAATGAAAAACTGTTTTTT. This sequence encodes CASSSWDRNEKLFF. Full variable domain (missing parts from reference TRBV7-9 and TRBJ1-4): DTGVSQNPRHKITKRGQNVTFRCDPISEHNRLYWYRQTLGQGPEFLTYFQNEAQLEKSRLLSDRFSAERPKGSFSTLEIQRTEQGDSAMYLCASSSWDRNEKLFFGSGTQLSVL.

The count of this clone is one. The chain joins TRBV5-1 to TRBJ2-2; weak D call: TRBD1 (5 bases). There are 14 residues in the CDR3. CDR1 and CDR2 from the germline V gene are SGHRS and YFSETQ. With 8 bases removed from V and 2 bases from J, the gap between germline ends came to 13 bases. The CDR3 protein is CASRLTDNTGELFF. The DNA for the CDR3 is TGCGCCAGTCGCCTGACAGATAACACCGGGGAGCTGTTTTTT.

This clone was detected once. The chain employs TRBV5-6 and TRBJ2-5; unclear D gene. Trimming shortened V by 4 bases and J by 7 bases, and 17 bases separated the two germline ends. This CDR3 comprises 14 residues. CDR1 SGHDT and CDR2 YYEEEE come from the germline V gene. Here the CDR3 DNA reads TGTGCCAGCAGCGGCTGGGCAGGTCAACGGACCCAGTACTTC. Its protein is CASSGWAGQRTQYF. Filled out from reference TRBV5-6 and TRBJ2-5, the complete variable domain reads DAGVTQSPTHLIKTRGQQVTLRCSPKSGHDTVSWYQQALGQGPQFIFQYYEEEERQRGNFPDRFSGHQFPNYSSELNVNALLLGDSALYLCASSGWAGQRTQYFGPGTRLLVL.

As to this clone: Other DNA sequences in this specimen translate into the identical CDR3. This chain links TRBV5-1 with TRBJ1-5, with D uncertain. The CDR3 is made up of 14 amino acids. V was trimmed by 0 bases and J by 2 bases, leaving 6 bases between them. From germline, CDR1 is SGHRS and CDR2 YFSETQ. The CDR3 DNA sequence: TGCGCCAGCAGCTTGGCCCCAGGCAATCAGCCCCAGCATTTT. Its protein product is CASSLAPGNQPQHF.

The V call is TRBV10-3, the J call TRBJ2-5; the match to TRBD2 covers 12 bases. J lost 5 bases, V lost 10 bases, and 11 bases had no gene match. The CDR3 is made up of 15 amino acids. The germline gives CDR1 ENHRY, CDR2 SYGVKD. CDR3 sequence (DNA): TGTGCCAGTCAAGAGACTAGCGGGAGCCGGGAGACCCAGTACTTC. This gives the protein CASQETSGSRETQYF.

The chain links TRBV18 to TRBJ2-1; 13 nucleotides agree with TRBD2. Germline V gives CDR1 KGHSH, CDR2 LQKENI. V shed 7 bases, J shed 8 bases, and the junction held 8 bases outside the gene matches. The CDR3 length is 15 residues. The CDR3 reads CASFPGLAGVDEQFF. DNA of the CDR3: TGTGCCAGCTTCCCCGGACTAGCGGGAGTAGATGAGCAGTTCTTC.

The rearrangement links TRBV19 to TRBJ1-3; no firm D call. V gave up 7 bases and J gave up 4 bases, with 8 bases separating them. The CDR3 length is 12 residues. Germline loops: CDR1 LNHDA, CDR2 SQIVND (reference sequence). CDR3 sequence (DNA): TGTGCCAGTATGAGCGGAGGAAACACCATATATTTT. Protein product: CASMSGGNTIYF.

The chain has TRBV27 and TRBJ1-5; TRBD1 matches 7 bases. CDR1 is MNHEY and CDR2 is SMNVEV in the germline V gene (reference sequence). The CDR3 is 14 amino acids. V trimming: 6 bases; J trimming: 3 bases; junction bases outside the gene matches: 5. The CDR3 DNA reads as TGTGCCAGCAGCCTGACAGGGACCAATCAGCCCCAGCATTTT. It encodes CASSLTGTNQPQHF.

The chain uses TRBV10-1 and TRBJ2-3; D gene uncertain. This CDR3 has 16 residues. V was trimmed by 5 bases and J by 0 bases, leaving 15 bases between them. Germline values: CDR1 WNHNN, CDR2 SYGVQD (reference sequence). The CDR3 here is CASSPPLQHSTDTQYF. CDR3 sequence (DNA): TGCGCCAGCAGTCCCCCTCTCCAACATAGCACAGATACGCAGTATTTT.

The chain links TRBV12-3 or TRBV12-4 to TRBJ1-1, with 7 bases aligning to TRBD1. The CDR3 contains 13 residues. The J segment lost 1 base and the V segment lost 6 bases, leaving 2 bases of the junction unmatched. The CDR3 region is CASSWDRNTEAFF. The CDR3 nucleotides are TGTGCCAGCAGCTGGGACAGGAACACTGAAGCTTTCTTT.

Only one count was recorded for this clone. This chain links TRBV4-2 with TRBJ2-5; 7 bases line up with TRBD2. CDR3 length equals 16 residues. V was clipped by 3 bases and J by 5 bases; unmatched bases: 12. Germline V CDR1 and CDR2: LGHNA, YNFKEQ. For the CDR3, the DNA is TGTGCCAGCAGCCAGGGGGTAGCGGGCCCACGGGAGACCCAGTACTTC. Its translation is CASSQGVAGPRETQYF.

The chain uses TRBV29-1 and TRBJ2-3; 7 bases agree with TRBD1. Germline assignment: CDR1 SQVTM and CDR2 ANQGSEA. Losses at the gene ends were 1 base for V and 3 bases for J; bases not matched to a gene: 19. The CDR3 sequence is 19 residues long. CDR3 coding DNA: TGCAGCGTTGAAGGAGAACAGGGGATAGAGAGGTATAGGACAGATACGCAGTATTTT. It codes for CSVEGEQGIERYRTDTQYF.

V usage is TRBV10-3 and J usage is TRBJ1-1; 7 positions match TRBD1. Germline CDR1 and CDR2: ENHRY and SYGVKD. CDR3 length: 14 residues. The V gene end was trimmed by 10 bases and the J gene end by 1 base; junction bases not matched to a gene: 9. The CDR3 spells CATKPTGENTEAFF. In DNA form, the CDR3 reads TGTGCCACCAAGCCCACAGGGGAGAACACTGAAGCTTTCTTT.

This sequence joins TRBV10-3 and TRBJ1-4, with TRBD1 matching 7 bases. V lost 6 bases and J lost 0; bases outside the gene matches: 7. The CDR3 contains 16 residues. Germline loops: CDR1 ENHRY, CDR2 SYGVKD. DNA for the CDR3: TGTGCCATCAGCATAGGACAGGCCGCAACTAATGAAAAACTGTTTTTT. Its protein is CAISIGQAATNEKLFF.

Comment on this clone: A read error may account for a junction end that differs from germline. V is TRBV7-9 and J is TRBJ2-1; 10 nucleotides agree with TRBD2. The CDR3 covers 15 residues. Germline loops: CDR1 SEHNR, CDR2 FQNEAQ (reference sequence). DNA of the CDR3: TGTGCCAGCAGCCTAGCGGGAGACTCCTACAATGAGCAGTTCTTC. Its protein is CASSLAGDSYNEQFF.

The chain links TRBV10-1 to TRBJ2-1, with a tentative D call TRBD2 (5 bases). This CDR3 spans 16 amino acids. Looked up from germline, CDR1 is WNHNN and CDR2 is SYGVQD (reference sequence). Trimming took off 0 bases at V and 0 bases at J, with 9 bases between the two ends. The CDR3 protein is CASSESRGSSYNEQFF. In DNA form, the CDR3 reads TGCGCCAGCAGTGAGTCGCGAGGGAGCTCCTACAATGAGCAGTTCTTC.

The chain joins TRBV16 to TRBJ2-2; a possible D gene is TRBD2 (6 bases). The germline CDR1 and CDR2 sequences are KGHSY and FQNENV. This CDR3 is built from 15 residues. Trimming removed 1 base from V and 6 bases from J, with 12 bases in between. CDR3 coding DNA: TGTGCCAGCAGCCAATATGGGAGGTGGCCCGGGGAGCTGTTTTTT. It codes for CASSQYGRWPGELFF.

This clone appeared a single time. This sequence joins TRBV4-1 and TRBJ2-5, with 7 nucleotides matching TRBD1. Germline trimming cut 0 bases from V and 5 bases from J; bases unmatched to any gene: 3. Germline loops: CDR1 MGHRA, CDR2 YSYEKL. CDR3 size: 14 residues. The CDR3 bases are TGCGCCAGCAGCCAAGAGCACAGGGGTGAGACCCAGTACTTC. It encodes CASSQEHRGETQYF.

This clone was observed a few times. The rearrangement links TRBV1 to TRBJ2-7; TRBD2 is the table's D call and was not checked against the DNA. TRBV1 is reported as a pseudogene. The CDR3 has 18 amino acids. In DNA form, the CDR3 reads TGCACCAGCAGCCCCCGAGGGTCTAGCGAGGCATCCTTCTACGAGCAGTACGTC. Translated, it gives CTSSPRGSSEASFYEQYV.

V usage is TRBV28 and J usage is TRBJ1-2, with 7 positions matching TRBD1. In germline, CDR1 is MDHEN, CDR2 SYDVKM. There are 15 residues in the CDR3. V was clipped by 4 bases and J by 8 bases; unmatched bases: 13. CDR3 protein: CASSSYTGTEWGYTF. As DNA, the CDR3 is TGTGCCAGCAGTTCGTACACCGGGACAGAGTGGGGCTACACCTTC.

The V call is TRBV5-1, the J call TRBJ1-1, with 7 positions matching TRBD1. This CDR3 region has 12 residues. Germline V gives CDR1 SGHRS, CDR2 YFSETQ. Trimming took 3 bases from V and 6 from J; bases not matched to a gene: 2. The CDR3 loop reads CASSWQGAEAFF. The CDR3 DNA reads as TGCGCCAGCAGCTGGCAGGGGGCTGAAGCTTTCTTT.

The chain employs TRBV9 and TRBJ2-1; the match to TRBD2 covers 10 bases. The junction had 16 bases not matched to a gene; V was cut back by 3 bases and J by 1 base. Looked up from germline, CDR1 is SGDLS and CDR2 is YYNGEE. The CDR3 length is 20 residues. CDR3 in amino acids: CASSGGLAEGGLKSYNEQFF. The CDR3 DNA sequence: TGTGCCAGCAGCGGCGGACTAGCGGAGGGGGGACTTAAATCCTACAATGAGCAGTTCTTC.

This clone came up a few times. The chain employs TRBV28 and TRBJ1-2; D is possibly TRBD1 (6 bases). Germline V gives CDR1 MDHEN, CDR2 SYDVKM. This CDR3 is built from 15 residues. Trimming pared 6 bases from V and 3 bases from J, leaving 17 bases between. The CDR3 DNA reads TGTGCCAGCAGGGCCCGGACAGCCCCATACTATGGCTACACCTTC. Amino acid sequence: CASRARTAPYYGYTF.